This TCR beta chain was identified during a study of blood T cell repertoires in COVID-19. Profiled with immunoSEQ multiplex PCR; TCRdb holds only in-frame clones, not every one. This sample has some 270,000 clones, with about 85% found just once. From germline, CDR1 is MGHDK and CDR2 SYGVNS. This CDR3 comprises 16 residues. The V and J ends lost 3 bases and 2 bases, in that order; junction bases with no gene match: 7. This chain connects TRBV25-1 to TRBJ2-3, with TRBD1 identical over 8 bases. The sequence came from a human donor with COVID-19, enrolled during active disease. The donor label of this sample is uncertain. The sample was peripheral blood. The CDR3 sequence: CASSETGVGDTDTQYF. CDR3 DNA: TGTGCCAGCAGTGAGACAGGGGTGGGGGACACAGATACGCAGTATTTT.